This TCR beta chain stems from a study of blood T cell repertoires in COVID-19. Study information: The study drew acute and convalescent COVID-19 samples from the United States, Italy and Spain. T cells, B-cell-depleted T cells, or PBMCs supplied cDNA or gDNA.

Germline CDR1 is SNHLY and CDR2 is FYNNEI. The CDR3 spans 15 residues. Unmatched junction bases numbered 8, after V lost 6 bases and J lost 1 base. In the authors' methods: Estimates of nucleated cell counts were drawn from the amplification of reference gene primers. Produced via immunoSEQ multiplex PCR; TCRdb's table is partial and in-frame only. For V, J and clone size, that table is used; D and trimming come from the DNA. The sample shows fewer than 15,000 clones, around 76% of them seen only once. The receptor's source is an elderly woman with acute or convalescent COVID-19. Sequenced material: peripheral blood. This chain uses TRBV2 with TRBJ1-1; TRBD1 matches at 7 bases. CDR3 region: CASRISGQPNTEAFF. CDR3 DNA sequence: TGTGCCAGCAGGATATCGGGACAGCCGAACACTGAAGCTTTCTTT.